One and the same sample provided the 8 T cell receptor beta chains below, sequenced in a study of CD8 T cells in ankylosing spondylitis. TCRdb passed the 5' RACE reads through MiXCR, listing each CDR3 protein once. Here the sample spans 310,000 or so distinct CDR3 sequences, around 20% being singletons. The sequenced sample consisted of blood, either unsorted or a sorted T cell fraction (not recorded which). The receptors were sampled from a male donor with ankylosing spondylitis or in good health (not recorded which).

The chain links TRBV5-1 to TRBJ2-3; TRBD2 matches 10 bases. This CDR3 comprises 16 residues. Germline lookup yields CDR1 SGHRS and CDR2 YFSETQ. With 1 base clipped from V and 3 bases from J, the junction kept 5 bases outside the gene matches. In DNA form, the CDR3 reads TGCGCCAGCAGCTTGCAGCGGGGGGGCCGGACAGATACGCAGTATTTT. This encodes CASSLQRGGRTDTQYF.

This clonotype has a handful of counts. The CDR3 region is CSASKGTYQETQYF. For the CDR3, the DNA is TGCAGTGCTAGTAAGGGTACTTACCAAGAGACCCAGTACTTC. The chain couples TRBV20-1 to TRBJ2-5, with D unresolved. The CDR3 has 14 residues. Germline CDR1 reads DFQATT; CDR2 reads SNEGSKA (reference sequence). The ends were cut back, 3 bases at V and 0 bases at J, with 11 bases in the middle.

V and J are TRBV20-1 and TRBJ2-1; 7 bases are shared with TRBD1. The CDR3 is 15 residues long. In germline, CDR1 is DFQATT, CDR2 SNEGSKA (reference sequence). J lost 4 bases, V lost 3 bases, and 9 bases had no gene match. The CDR3 DNA follows: TGCAGTGCTAGCCCCGTTGCAGGGGGATACAATGAGCAGTTCTTC. This gives the protein CSASPVAGGYNEQFF.

The rearrangement uses TRBV6-5 and TRBJ2-2; TRBD2 matches at 11 bases. The V and J ends lost 6 bases and 6 bases, in that order; junction bases with no gene match: 6. The CDR3 runs 15 residues. The germline CDR1 and CDR2 sequences are MNHEY and SVGAGI. DNA of the CDR3: TGTGCCAGCAGAAGACTAGCGGGAAGGGCCGGGGAGCTGTTTTTT. Amino acid sequence: CASRRLAGRAGELFF.

In its sample, this clonotype was seen a few times. The CDR3 region is CAWNSHTYHSGANVLTF. The DNA for the CDR3 is TGTGCCTGGAATAGCCATACTTATCACTCTGGGGCCAACGTCCTGACTTTC. The rearrangement joins TRBV30 to TRBJ2-6; D gene uncertain. The V gene's germline CDR1 is GTSNPN and CDR2 SVGIG (reference sequence). The ends were cut back, 4 bases at V and 0 bases at J, with 16 bases in the middle. The CDR3 covers 17 residues.

There are many counts of this clonotype. The genes are TRBV27 and TRBJ1-6; unclear D gene. The germline V and J ends were trimmed by 8 bases and 1 base, with 9 bases remaining between them. This CDR3 contains 14 residues. Germline CDR1 is MNHEY and CDR2 is SMNVEV (reference sequence). Here the CDR3 DNA reads TGTGCCAGCTCAGTGGTGTCCTATAATTCACCCCTCCACTTT. This encodes CASSVVSYNSPLHF.

Ten or more counts support this clonotype. The V gene is TRBV10-3, the J gene TRBJ1-4; 7 bases map to TRBD1. This CDR3 has 13 amino acids. The germline gives CDR1 ENHRY, CDR2 SYGVKD. J was trimmed by 7 bases and V by 6 bases; bases with no gene match: 5. The CDR3 sequence is CAIRRTGGEKLFF. In DNA form, the CDR3 reads TGTGCCATCAGACGGACAGGCGGTGAAAAACTGTTTTTT.

A single count supports this clonotype. CDR3 in DNA: TGTGCCGCCGGGAGATCGGGACAGGCAGATCAGCCCCAGCATTTT. It codes for CAAGRSGQADQPQHF. The gene calls are TRBV6-1 and TRBJ1-5, with 8 bases aligning to TRBD1. With V trimmed by 11 bases and J by 5 bases, 14 bases remained unmatched. The germline gives CDR1 MNHNS, CDR2 SASEGT. There are 15 residues in the CDR3.